This T cell receptor beta chain was captured in a study of beta chain features in type 1 diabetes. Whole-study results and caveats: Insertions were fewer and deletions more numerous at VDJ junctions in type 1 diabetes patients.

All of the isolated RNA was reverse transcribed, so expressed TCRB transcripts were sequenced. TCRdb's table, derived via immunoSEQ multiplex PCR, lists solely in-frame clones and lacks some. This sample has 860,000 or so clones, with roughly a sixth found just once. Donors contributed one heparinised blood draw apiece, averaging about 100 mL. Via CD45RO/CCR7/CD25/CD127/CD95/CD27, cells of the CD4+ naive, central memory, regulatory and stem cell-like memory subsets were sorted. Comments on this clone: Its specificity is not known. The sample carries other DNA sequences with the same CDR3.

Trimming shortened V by 0 bases and J by 0 bases, and 9 bases separated the two germline ends. Germline-derived CDR1 and CDR2 are MNHEY and SVGAGI. The CDR3 has 15 amino acids. This TCR came from a woman between 18 and 30 years old in good health. The rearrangement links TRBV6-5 to TRBJ2-7; no definite D call. The sample comprised naive CD4+ T cells from blood. The CDR3 DNA reads TGTGCCAGCAGTTACTCGTCCGCATCCTCCTACGAGCAGTACTTC. Protein: CASSYSSASSYEQYF.